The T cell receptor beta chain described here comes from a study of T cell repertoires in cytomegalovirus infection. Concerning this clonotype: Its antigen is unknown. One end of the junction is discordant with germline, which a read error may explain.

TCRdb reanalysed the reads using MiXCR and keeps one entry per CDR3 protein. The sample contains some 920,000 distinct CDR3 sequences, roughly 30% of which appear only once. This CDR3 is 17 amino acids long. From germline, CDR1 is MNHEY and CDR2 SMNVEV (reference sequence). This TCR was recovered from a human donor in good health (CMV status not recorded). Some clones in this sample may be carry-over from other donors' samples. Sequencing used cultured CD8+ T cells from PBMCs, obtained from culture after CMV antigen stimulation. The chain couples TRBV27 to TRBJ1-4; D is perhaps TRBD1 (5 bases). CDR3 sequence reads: CANSLSFFSGEGEKLFF. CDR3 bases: TGTGCCAACAGTTTATCGTTCTTCTCGGGGGAGGGTGAAAAACTGTTTTTT.